This T cell receptor (beta chain) was profiled in a study of a mutant IDH1 vaccine in newly diagnosed glioma. Turning to the study itself: Vaccine dosing followed radiotherapy by 4-6 weeks, or accompanied temozolomide cycles. Overall study results and limits: The authors found pseudoprogression apparently unrelated to changes in top peripheral T cell clonotypes.

Method: immunoSEQ multiplex PCR; TCRdb's copy keeps in-frame clones and lacks some. The sample has around 30,000 clones, about four fifths seen once. CDR3 size: 11 residues. The germline V and J ends were trimmed by 3 bases and 2 bases, with 5 bases remaining between them. In germline, CDR1 is DFQATT, CDR2 SNEGSKA (reference sequence). As to time point: week 35, safety follow-up. In every dose of vaccine, 300 ug of mutant IDH1 20-mer peptide was given alongside topical imiquimod. Patients were given eight vaccinations, scheduled in weeks 1, 3, 5, 7, 11, 15, 19 and 23. Those who donated had recent WHO grade 3 or 4 IDH1-mutant, ATRX-lost astrocytomas. A word on this clone: The antigen remains undetermined.

The J gene is TRBJ2-7, the V gene TRBV20-1, with D perhaps TRBD1 or TRBD2 (5 bases each). The sample here was PBMCs, taken from a glioma patient whose treatment included an IDH1 peptide vaccine. This TCR was sampled from a woman aged 18-35 years with glioma. The CDR3 is CSARGAYEQYF. In DNA form, the CDR3 reads TGCAGTGCTAGGGGGGCCTACGAGCAGTACTTC.